This entry is about one TCR beta chain. This record comes from a study of blood T cell repertoires in COVID-19. In the study overall: There were acute and convalescent COVID-19 samples, and they came from the United States, Italy and Spain.

In the source study's methods: By means of reference gene primer amplification, nucleated cell counts were estimated. Here immunoSEQ multiplex PCR was the method, and the copy in TCRdb shows in-frame clones only, minus some. D and trimming come from the DNA, and the V and J calls and clone size come from that table. The sample has 50,000 to 70,000 clones; more than 65% are singletons. Sequenced sample: peripheral blood. The receptor was derived from a woman between 55 and 75 years old with acute or convalescent COVID-19.

CDR3 nucleotide sequence: TGTGCCAGTAGTATATTGGGACAGGGAGGGACCGGGGAGCTGTTTTTT. Amino acid sequence: CASSILGQGGTGELFF. The chain links TRBV19 to TRBJ2-2; 9 bases are shared with TRBD1. Losses at the gene ends were 2 bases for V and 5 bases for J; bases not matched to a gene: 6. This CDR3 has 16 residues. Germline CDR1 LNHDA, CDR2 SQIVND (reference sequence).